The 21 T cell receptor beta chains in this list originate from one sample, sequenced in a study of shared clonotypes between healthy human individuals. Here immunoSEQ multiplex PCR was the method, and the copy in TCRdb shows in-frame clones only, minus some. The table has around 1.1 million clones, 60% to 85% seen once; the top ten hold about 0.94%. The material sequenced was memory CD4+ T cells from PBMCs. Documented subset: CD45RA-negative fraction. Every receptor here comes from a man aged 18 to 30 in good health. Some clones in this sample may be carry-over from other donors' samples.

This clone was detected only a few times. CDR3 bases: TGTGCCATCAGTGTTACAGGAGTGAACACTGAAGCTTTCTTT. It is translated as CAISVTGVNTEAFF. The V gene is TRBV10-3, the J gene TRBJ1-1; a weak D match, TRBD1 (5 bases). The V end was cut by 4 bases, the J end by 0 bases, with 9 bases between. CDR3 size: 14 residues. Per the germline V gene, CDR1 is ENHRY and CDR2 is SYGVKD.

The chain combines TRBV5-1 with TRBJ2-3; D not certain. Trimming stripped 5 bases from V and 6 bases from J, with 13 bases between. CDR3 size: 13 residues. The germline gives CDR1 SGHRS, CDR2 YFSETQ. CDR3 amino acids: CASSALLPDTQYF. In nucleotides, the CDR3 is TGCGCCAGCAGTGCCCTCCTTCCGGATACGCAGTATTTT. The full variable domain, with the rest looked up from reference TRBV5-1 and TRBJ2-3, is KAGVTQTPRYLIKTRGQQVTLSCSPISGHRSVSWYQQTPGQGLQFLFEYFSETQRNKGNFPGRFSGRQFSNSRSEMNVSTLELGDSALYLCASSALLPDTQYFGPGTRLTVL.

V and J are TRBV7-9 and TRBJ2-5; possibly TRBD1 or TRBD2 for D (5 bases each). Germline CDR1 and CDR2: SEHNR and FQNEAQ (reference sequence). V lost 6 bases to trimming and J lost 2 bases, with 19 bases between them. The CDR3 runs 16 residues. The CDR3 DNA follows: TGTGCCAGCAGTCCCGGCCCGGGACGACCGCAAGAGACCCAGTACTTC. This encodes CASSPGPGRPQETQYF.

For this clone: The sample carries other DNA sequences with the same CDR3. This chain joins TRBV19 and TRBJ2-7; possibly TRBD2 for D (5 bases). Germline V CDR1 and CDR2: LNHDA, SQIVND (reference sequence). The CDR3 spans 13 residues. Trimming removed 6 bases at V and 2 bases at J, with 11 bases between. As DNA, the CDR3 is TGTGCCAGTAGCGCGAGGGCCCCCTACGAGCAGTACTTC. As protein: CASSARAPYEQYF.

The chain recombines TRBV5-1 with TRBJ2-6; D is perhaps TRBD2 (5 bases). This CDR3 contains 16 residues. Germline values: CDR1 SGHRS, CDR2 YFSETQ. The V end lost 0 bases, the J end lost 4 bases, and 11 bases lay between the germline ends. This chain's CDR3 is CASSLDEGSGANVLTF. CDR3 DNA sequence: TGCGCCAGCAGCTTGGACGAGGGTTCGGGGGCCAACGTCCTGACTTTC.

This chain uses TRBV6-6 with TRBJ2-1; 10 positions match TRBD2. Germline values: CDR1 MNHNY, CDR2 SVGAGI (reference sequence). Trimming removed 7 bases from V and 5 bases from J; junction bases left unmatched: 11. The CDR3 has 16 residues. The CDR3 nucleotides are TGTGCCAGCAATAGGGGCCGGACTAGCGGAGACAATGAGCAGTTCTTC. This codes for CASNRGRTSGDNEQFF.

As concerns this clone: Other DNA sequences in the same sample also yield this CDR3. This chain uses TRBV18 with TRBJ2-1; no reliable D call. The CDR3 covers 15 residues. Trimming cost V 3 bases and J 3 bases, with 12 bases left between them. Looked up from germline, CDR1 is KGHSH and CDR2 is LQKENI. Written as DNA, the CDR3 is TGTGCCAGCTCACCGCCTGGGCAGTTCTACAATGAGCAGTTCTTC. Its translation: CASSPPGQFYNEQFF.

This chain joins TRBV5-4 and TRBJ1-1, with D uncertain. Germline loops: CDR1 SGHNT, CDR2 YYREEE (reference sequence). The CDR3 extends over 12 amino acids. With 4 bases removed from V and 5 bases from J, the gap between germline ends came to 9 bases. CDR3 coding DNA: TGTGCCAGCAGCCGTTCGGGGACTGAAGCTTTCTTT. This codes for CASSRSGTEAFF.

The V and J genes are TRBV6-6 and TRBJ1-2; 8 positions agree with TRBD1. J lost 3 bases, V lost 7 bases, and 10 bases had no gene match. The CDR3 runs 15 residues. Germline CDR1 and CDR2: MNHNY and SVGAGI (reference sequence). CDR3 sequence (DNA): TGTGCCAGCATCCCCGGACAGGGAGATTACTATGGCTACACCTTC. Protein sequence: CASIPGQGDYYGYTF.

CDR3 in amino acids: CAWSARLAGRYNEQFF. CDR3 in DNA: TGTGCCTGGAGCGCAAGACTAGCGGGTCGGTACAATGAGCAGTTCTTC. The chain couples TRBV30 to TRBJ2-1; TRBD2 matches at 10 bases. V lost 3 bases and J lost 4; bases outside the gene matches: 9. CDR1 is GTSNPN, CDR2 SVGIG, per germline (reference sequence). The CDR3 runs 16 residues.

This clone was seen a single time. The rearrangement joins TRBV5-4 to TRBJ2-7; 9 nucleotides align to TRBD2. Germline CDR1 reads SGHNT; CDR2 reads YYREEE (reference sequence). There are 16 residues in the CDR3. V gave up 3 bases and J gave up 5 bases; unmatched junction bases: 12. The CDR3 bases are TGTGCCAGCAGCTCCTTCAGCGGGAGGTCGATCGACGAGCAGTACTTC. Its protein is CASSSFSGRSIDEQYF.

In this sample, this clone turned up many times. The chain couples TRBV5-5 to TRBJ2-7; possibly TRBD1 or TRBD2 for D (5 bases each). Looked up from germline, CDR1 is SGHKS and CDR2 is YYEKEE (reference sequence). V gave up 4 bases and J gave up 6 bases, with 23 bases separating them. CDR3 length: 16 residues. CDR3 loop: CASSRGGLVASREQYF. In nucleotides, the CDR3 is TGTGCCAGCAGCCGTGGGGGTCTAGTCGCCTCACGCGAGCAGTACTTC.

The chain recombines TRBV28 with TRBJ2-5; D unclear. The CDR3 totals 15 residues. Germline V gives CDR1 MDHEN, CDR2 SYDVKM. Trimming removed 6 bases at V and 5 bases at J, with 19 bases between. The CDR3 nucleotides read TGTGCCAGCAGAGGACCTACAGCACTTTGGGAGACCCAGTACTTC. Residues: CASRGPTALWETQYF.

CDR3: CASSLAGTGIPNEQFF. In nucleotides, the CDR3 is TGTGCCAGCAGCTTAGCTGGGACAGGGATTCCTAATGAGCAGTTCTTC. This chain links TRBV13 with TRBJ2-1, with TRBD1 matching over 9 bases. Germline CDR1 PRHDT, CDR2 FYEKMQ (reference sequence). CDR3 size: 16 residues. J lost 7 bases, V lost 1 base, and 8 bases had no gene match.

The chain has TRBV30 and TRBJ2-6; D not resolved. V lost 7 bases to trimming and J lost 4 bases, with 5 bases between them. The germline gives CDR1 GTSNPN, CDR2 SVGIG (reference sequence). This CDR3 has 11 amino acids. CDR3 sequence reads: CAYTGANVLTF. CDR3 sequence (DNA): TGTGCCTATACAGGGGCCAACGTCCTGACTTTC. Looking up the rest from reference TRBV30 and TRBJ2-6 gives the full variable domain: SQTIHQWPATLVQPVGSPLSLECTVEGTSNPNLYWYRQAAGRGLQLLFYSVGIGQISSEVPQNLSASRPQDRQFILSSKKLLLSDSGFYLCAYTGANVLTFGAGSRLTVL.

The gene calls are TRBV9 and TRBJ2-5; D ambiguous. V was cut by 3 bases and J by 1 base, with 7 bases left in between. This CDR3 region has 13 residues. Germline V lookup: CDR1 SGDLS, CDR2 YYNGEE. The CDR3, as DNA: TGTGCCAGCAGCGCCTACTTCCAAGAGACCCAGTACTTC. Its protein is CASSAYFQETQYF.

A few counts support this clone. The chain has TRBV6-6 and TRBJ2-1; D may be TRBD2 (5 bases). This CDR3 has 13 residues. Germline CDR1 and CDR2: MNHNY and SVGAGI (reference sequence). Between the trimmed V and J ends, which lost 7 bases and 4 bases, there was a span of 11 bases. CDR3 loop: CASILDFYNEQFF. The CDR3 coding sequence is TGTGCCAGCATCCTGGACTTTTACAATGAGCAGTTCTTC.

V is TRBV5-1 and J is TRBJ2-7, with D perhaps given as TRBD1 or TRBD2 (5 bases each). Trimming left V 4 bases short and J 6 bases short, with 20 bases between. Germline CDR1 is SGHRS and CDR2 is YFSETQ. The CDR3 runs to 15 residues. The CDR3 here is CASSPSKGTFAEQYF. CDR3 sequence (DNA): TGCGCCAGCAGCCCATCTAAGGGGACCTTCGCCGAGCAGTACTTC.

The V call is TRBV29-1, the J call TRBJ2-1; 7 bases align to TRBD1. The CDR3 consists of 15 residues. Germline V CDR1 and CDR2: SQVTM, ANQGSEA. The trim removed 3 bases at V and 6 bases at J, leaving 11 bases unmatched. CDR3: CSVDRGNYVGNEQFF. The CDR3 DNA reads as TGCAGCGTTGACAGGGGGAACTATGTTGGCAATGAGCAGTTCTTC.

Note on this clone: Other DNA sequences in this sample translate to the same CDR3. The V call is TRBV19, the J call TRBJ1-5; a possible D gene is TRBD1 (6 bases). V lost 6 bases, J lost 4 bases, and 13 bases lay in between. The CDR3 loop spans 14 amino acids. Germline V gives CDR1 LNHDA, CDR2 SQIVND (reference sequence). The CDR3 here is CASSKDSFNQPQHF. In nucleotides, the CDR3 is TGTGCCAGTAGCAAGGACAGCTTTAATCAGCCCCAGCATTTT.

About this clone itself: The same CDR3 can be traced to other DNA sequences in this sample. The rearrangement links TRBV7-2 to TRBJ2-1; 9 nucleotides agree with TRBD1. The CDR3 runs 14 residues. V shed 4 bases, J shed 6 bases, and the junction held 4 bases outside the gene matches. Germline loops: CDR1 SGHTA, CDR2 FQGNSA. The CDR3, as DNA: TGTGCCAGCAGCTCACCGGGACAGGGCAATGAGCAGTTCTTC. It yields the protein CASSSPGQGNEQFF.